Listed here is a single TCR beta chain. Samples were taken at baseline and on day 1 of cycles 4 and 7. The sample belongs to a study of OX40 agonist ivuxolimab in advanced cancers. Turning to the study itself: Every 2 weeks, patients got intravenous ivuxolimab at one of six dose levels (0.01-10 mg/kg).

Repertoires were generated with immunoSEQ multiplex PCR, while TCRdb's copy carries only in-frame clones and drops some. The sample shows approximately 70,000 clones, 86% of them seen only once. Sequenced material: CD4+ or CD8+ T cells sorted from blood, taken in a trial of the OX40 agonist ivuxolimab. The TCR sequence derives from an adult with an advanced solid tumor such as melanoma, head and neck, liver or kidney cancer.

CDR3 in amino acids: CSARGDTQYF. The CDR3 DNA sequence: TGCAGTGCCCGAGGGGATACGCAGTATTTT. The chain recombines TRBV20-1 with TRBJ2-3, with TRBD2 as a possible D gene (5 bases). Per germline, CDR1 DFQATT and CDR2 SNEGSKA (reference sequence). The CDR3 is made up of 10 amino acids. V was trimmed by 6 bases and J by 6 bases, leaving 7 bases between them.